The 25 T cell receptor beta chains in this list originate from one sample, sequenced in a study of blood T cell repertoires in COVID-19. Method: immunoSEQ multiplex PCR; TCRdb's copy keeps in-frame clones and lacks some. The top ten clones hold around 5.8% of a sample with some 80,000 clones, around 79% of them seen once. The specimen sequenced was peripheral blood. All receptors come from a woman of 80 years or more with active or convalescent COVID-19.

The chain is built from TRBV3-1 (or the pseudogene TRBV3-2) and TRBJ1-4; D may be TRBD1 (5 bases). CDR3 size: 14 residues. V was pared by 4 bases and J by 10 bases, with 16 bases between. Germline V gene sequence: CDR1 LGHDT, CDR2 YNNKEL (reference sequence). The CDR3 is CASSPQGIEAKLFF. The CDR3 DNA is TGTGCCAGCAGCCCCCAGGGTATCGAGGCAAAACTGTTTTTT.

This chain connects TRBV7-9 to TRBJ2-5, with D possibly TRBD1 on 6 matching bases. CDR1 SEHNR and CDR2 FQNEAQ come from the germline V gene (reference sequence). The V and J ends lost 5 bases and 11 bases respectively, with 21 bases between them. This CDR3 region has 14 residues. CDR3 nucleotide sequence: TGTGCCAGCAGCCAGGATGGGGGCCGACGGACACAGTACTTC. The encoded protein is CASSQDGGRRTQYF.

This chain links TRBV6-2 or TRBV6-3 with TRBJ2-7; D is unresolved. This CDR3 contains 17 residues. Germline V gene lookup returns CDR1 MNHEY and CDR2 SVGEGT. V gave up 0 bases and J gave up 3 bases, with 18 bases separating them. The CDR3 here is CASSYSPSVSSNYEQYF. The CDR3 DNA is TGTGCCAGCAGTTACTCCCCGTCTGTTAGCTCCAACTACGAGCAGTACTTC.

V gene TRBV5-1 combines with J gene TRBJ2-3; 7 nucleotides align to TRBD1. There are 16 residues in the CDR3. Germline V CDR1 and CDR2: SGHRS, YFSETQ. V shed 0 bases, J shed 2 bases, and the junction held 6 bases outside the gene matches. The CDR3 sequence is CASSLAGQSLTDTQYF. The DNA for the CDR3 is TGCGCCAGCAGCTTGGCGGGACAGTCACTCACAGATACGCAGTATTTT. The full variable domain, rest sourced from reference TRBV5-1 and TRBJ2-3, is KAGVTQTPRYLIKTRGQQVTLSCSPISGHRSVSWYQQTPGQGLQFLFEYFSETQRNKGNFPGRFSGRQFSNSRSEMNVSTLELGDSALYLCASSLAGQSLTDTQYFGPGTRLTVL.

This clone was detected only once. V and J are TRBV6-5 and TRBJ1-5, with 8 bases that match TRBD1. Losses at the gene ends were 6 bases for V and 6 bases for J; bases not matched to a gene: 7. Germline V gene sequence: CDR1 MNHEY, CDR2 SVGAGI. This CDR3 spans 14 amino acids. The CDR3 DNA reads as TGTGCCAGCAGCCACCGGGACAGGAGTCAGCCCCAGCATTTT. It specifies CASSHRDRSQPQHF.

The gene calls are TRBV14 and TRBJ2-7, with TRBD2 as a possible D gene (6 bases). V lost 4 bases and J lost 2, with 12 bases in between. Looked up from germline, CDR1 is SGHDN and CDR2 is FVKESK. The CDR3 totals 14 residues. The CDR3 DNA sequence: TGTGCCAGCAGCCGCGCTAGCGAGACCTACGAGCAGTACTTC. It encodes CASSRASETYEQYF. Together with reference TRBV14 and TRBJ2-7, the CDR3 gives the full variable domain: EAGVTQFPSHSVIEKGQTVTLRCDPISGHDNLYWYRRVMGKEIKFLLHFVKESKQDESGMPNNRFLAERTGGTYSTLKVQPAELEDSGVYFCASSRASETYEQYFGPGTRLTVT.

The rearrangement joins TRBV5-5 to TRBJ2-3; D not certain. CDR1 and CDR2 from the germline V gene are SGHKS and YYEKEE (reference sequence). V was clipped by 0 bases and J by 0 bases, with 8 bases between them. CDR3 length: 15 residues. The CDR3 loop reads CASSLVRVSTDTQYF. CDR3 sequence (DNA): TGTGCCAGCAGCTTGGTACGGGTCAGCACAGATACGCAGTATTTT.

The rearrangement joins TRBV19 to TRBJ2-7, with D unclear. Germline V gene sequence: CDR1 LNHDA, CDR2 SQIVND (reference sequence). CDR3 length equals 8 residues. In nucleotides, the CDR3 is TGTGGCGGTTACGAGCAGTACTTC. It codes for CGGYEQYF.

The CDR3 nucleotides are TGTGCCAGCAGGAGGACAGGGGCCGGAAATGAGCAGTTCTTC. Its translation is CASRRTGAGNEQFF. This chain connects TRBV2 to TRBJ2-1, with 9 positions matching TRBD1. The CDR3 has 14 residues. The germline CDR1 and CDR2 sequences are SNHLY and FYNNEI. V shed 6 bases, J shed 7 bases, and the junction held 7 bases outside the gene matches.

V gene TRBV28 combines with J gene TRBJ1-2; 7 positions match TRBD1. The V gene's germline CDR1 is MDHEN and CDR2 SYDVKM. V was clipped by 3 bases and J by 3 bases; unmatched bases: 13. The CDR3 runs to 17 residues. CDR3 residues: CASSFRFRGLDHYGYTF. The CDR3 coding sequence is TGTGCCAGCAGTTTCCGGTTTAGGGGGCTGGATCACTATGGCTACACCTTC.

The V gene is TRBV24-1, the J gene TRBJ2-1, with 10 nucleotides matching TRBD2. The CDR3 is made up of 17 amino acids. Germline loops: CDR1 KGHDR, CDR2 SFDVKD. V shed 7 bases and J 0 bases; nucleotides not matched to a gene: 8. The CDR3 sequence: CATSGTSDPSSYNEQFF. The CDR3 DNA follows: TGTGCCACCAGCGGGACTAGCGACCCGAGCTCCTACAATGAGCAGTTCTTC.

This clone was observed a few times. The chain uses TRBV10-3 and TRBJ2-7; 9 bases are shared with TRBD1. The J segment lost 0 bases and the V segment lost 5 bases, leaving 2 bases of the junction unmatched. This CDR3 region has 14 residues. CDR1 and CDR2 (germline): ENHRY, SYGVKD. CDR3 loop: CAISRQGDSYEQYF. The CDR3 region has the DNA TGTGCCATCAGTCGACAGGGGGACTCCTACGAGCAGTACTTC.

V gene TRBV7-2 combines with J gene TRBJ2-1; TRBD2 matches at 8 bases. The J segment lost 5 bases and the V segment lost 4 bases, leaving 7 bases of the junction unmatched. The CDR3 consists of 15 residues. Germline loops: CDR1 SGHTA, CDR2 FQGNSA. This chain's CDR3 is CASSSSAGEDNEQFF. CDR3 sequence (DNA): TGTGCCAGCAGCTCATCAGCGGGAGAGGACAATGAGCAGTTCTTC.

Written as DNA, the CDR3 is TGTGCCAGCTCACCGAACAGGGGGCTGTCAGTTAACACCATATATTTT. Protein: CASSPNRGLSVNTIYF. The genes are TRBV18 and TRBJ1-3; TRBD1 aligns across 9 bases. CDR3 length: 16 amino acids. Germline trimming cut 3 bases from V and 7 bases from J; bases unmatched to any gene: 10. CDR1 is KGHSH, CDR2 LQKENI, per germline.

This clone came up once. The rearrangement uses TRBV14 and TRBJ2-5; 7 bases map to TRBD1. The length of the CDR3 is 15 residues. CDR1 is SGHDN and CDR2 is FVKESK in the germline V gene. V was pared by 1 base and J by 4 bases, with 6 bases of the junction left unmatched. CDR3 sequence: CASSQGMRGRETQYF. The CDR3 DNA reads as TGTGCCAGCAGCCAAGGCATGAGGGGGCGAGAGACCCAGTACTTC.

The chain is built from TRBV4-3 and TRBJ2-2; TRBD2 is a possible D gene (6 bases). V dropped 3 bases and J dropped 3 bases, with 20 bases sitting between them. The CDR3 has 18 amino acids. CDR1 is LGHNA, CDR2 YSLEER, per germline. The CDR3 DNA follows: TGCGCCAGCAGCCAGACTTGGGTAGGGACTGTGGACACCGGGGAGCTGTTTTTT. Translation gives CASSQTWVGTVDTGELFF.

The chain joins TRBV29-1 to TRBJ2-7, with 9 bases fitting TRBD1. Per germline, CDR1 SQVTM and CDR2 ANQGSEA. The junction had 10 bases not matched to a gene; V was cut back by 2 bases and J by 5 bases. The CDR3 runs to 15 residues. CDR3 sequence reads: CSVETRDRVSHEQYF. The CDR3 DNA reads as TGCAGCGTTGAAACTAGGGACAGGGTGTCGCACGAGCAGTACTTC.

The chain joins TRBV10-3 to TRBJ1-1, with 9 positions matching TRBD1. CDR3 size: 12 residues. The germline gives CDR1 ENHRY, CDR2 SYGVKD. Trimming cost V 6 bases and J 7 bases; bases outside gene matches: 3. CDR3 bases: TGTGCCATCAGCCGGACAGGGGTTGAAGCTTTCTTT. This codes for CAISRTGVEAFF.

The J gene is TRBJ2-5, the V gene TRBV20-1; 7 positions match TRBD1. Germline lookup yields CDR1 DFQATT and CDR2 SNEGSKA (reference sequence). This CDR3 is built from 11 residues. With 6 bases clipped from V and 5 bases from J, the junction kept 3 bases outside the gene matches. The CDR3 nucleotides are TGCAGTGCAACACAGGGGGAGACCCAGTACTTC. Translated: CSATQGETQYF.

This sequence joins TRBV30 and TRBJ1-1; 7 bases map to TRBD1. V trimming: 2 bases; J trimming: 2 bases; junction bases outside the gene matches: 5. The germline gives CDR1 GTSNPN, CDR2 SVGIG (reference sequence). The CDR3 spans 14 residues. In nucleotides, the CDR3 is TGTGCCTGGAGTTGGGGGACAGCCAACACTGAAGCTTTCTTT. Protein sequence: CAWSWGTANTEAFF.

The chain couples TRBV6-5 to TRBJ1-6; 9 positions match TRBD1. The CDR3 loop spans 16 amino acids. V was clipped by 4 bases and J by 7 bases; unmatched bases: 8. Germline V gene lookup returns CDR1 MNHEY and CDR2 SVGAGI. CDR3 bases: TGTGCCAGCAGTTCCCCGGACAGGGGAAGGAATTCACCCCTCCACTTT. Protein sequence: CASSSPDRGRNSPLHF.

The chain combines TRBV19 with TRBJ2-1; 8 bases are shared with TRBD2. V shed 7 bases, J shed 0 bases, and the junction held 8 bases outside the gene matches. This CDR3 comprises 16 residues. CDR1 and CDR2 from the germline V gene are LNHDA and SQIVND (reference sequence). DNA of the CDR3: TGTGCCAGTAAAGGCCTAGCGGGCCTCTCCTACAATGAGCAGTTCTTC. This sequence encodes CASKGLAGLSYNEQFF.

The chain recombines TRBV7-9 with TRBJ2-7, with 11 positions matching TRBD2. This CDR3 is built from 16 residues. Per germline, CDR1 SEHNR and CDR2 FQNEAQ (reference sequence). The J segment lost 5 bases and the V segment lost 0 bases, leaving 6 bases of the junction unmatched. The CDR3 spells CASSLALAGGSDEQYF. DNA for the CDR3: TGTGCCAGCAGCTTAGCCCTAGCGGGAGGTAGTGACGAGCAGTACTTC. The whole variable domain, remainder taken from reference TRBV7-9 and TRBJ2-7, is DTGVSQNPRHKITKRGQNVTFRCDPISEHNRLYWYRQTLGQGPEFLTYFQNEAQLEKSRLLSDRFSAERPKGSFSTLEIQRTEQGDSAMYLCASSLALAGGSDEQYFGPGTRLTVT.

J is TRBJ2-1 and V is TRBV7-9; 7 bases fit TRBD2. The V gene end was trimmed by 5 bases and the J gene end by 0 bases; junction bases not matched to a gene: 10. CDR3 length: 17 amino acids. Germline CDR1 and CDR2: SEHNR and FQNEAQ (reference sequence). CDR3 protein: CASSPDQGGSSYNEQFF. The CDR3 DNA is TGTGCCAGCAGCCCCGATCAGGGCGGGAGCTCCTACAATGAGCAGTTCTTC. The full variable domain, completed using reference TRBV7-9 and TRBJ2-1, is DTGVSQNPRHKITKRGQNVTFRCDPISEHNRLYWYRQTLGQGPEFLTYFQNEAQLEKSRLLSDRFSAERPKGSFSTLEIQRTEQGDSAMYLCASSPDQGGSSYNEQFFGPGTRLTVL.

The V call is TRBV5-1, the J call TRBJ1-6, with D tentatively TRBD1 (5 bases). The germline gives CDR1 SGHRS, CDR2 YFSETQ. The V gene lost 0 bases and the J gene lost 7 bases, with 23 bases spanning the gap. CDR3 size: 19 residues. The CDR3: CASSLDATGSQLINSPLHF. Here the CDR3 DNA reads TGCGCCAGCAGCTTGGACGCTACAGGAAGTCAATTAATAAATTCACCCCTCCACTTT.